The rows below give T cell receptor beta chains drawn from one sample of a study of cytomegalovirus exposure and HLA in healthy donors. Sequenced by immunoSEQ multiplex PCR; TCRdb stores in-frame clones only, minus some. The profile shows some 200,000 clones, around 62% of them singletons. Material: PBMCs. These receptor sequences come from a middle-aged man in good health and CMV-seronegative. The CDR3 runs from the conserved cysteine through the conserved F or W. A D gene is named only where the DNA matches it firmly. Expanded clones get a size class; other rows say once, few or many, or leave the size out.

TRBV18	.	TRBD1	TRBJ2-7	TGTGCCAGCTCACTCGGACAGGAGTGGTACGAGCAGTACTTC	CASSLGQEWYEQYF
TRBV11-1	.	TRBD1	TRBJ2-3	TGTGCCAGCAGCCCCTGGACAGGGCACACAGATACGCAGTATTTT	CASSPWTGHTDTQYF
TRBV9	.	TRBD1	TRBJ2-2	TGTGCCAGCAGCGTAGGTACAGGGGGCGTGAGGGAGCTGTTTTTT	CASSVGTGGVRELFF
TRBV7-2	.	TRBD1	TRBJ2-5	TGTGCCAGCAGCTCATTAGACAGGGGGGGTAGTCAAGAGACCCAGTACTTC	CASSSLDRGGSQETQYF
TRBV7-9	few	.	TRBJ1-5	TGTGCCAGCAGCGTACTAAGCAATCAGCCCCAGCATTTT	CASSVLSNQPQHF
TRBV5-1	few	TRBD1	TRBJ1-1	TGCGCCAGCAGCGACCGACAGGGAGGAACAAACACTGAAGCTTTCTTT	CASSDRQGGTNTEAFF
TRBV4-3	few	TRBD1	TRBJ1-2	TGCGCCAGCAGCCAAGACCCACTGGACAGGGTTAACTATGGCTACACCTTC	CASSQDPLDRVNYGYTF
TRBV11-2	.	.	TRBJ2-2	TGTGCCAGCAGCTTAGATGGGCTTTGGGGGGGCGTTGGGCCCGGGGAGCTGTTTTTT	CASSLDGLWGGVGPGELFF
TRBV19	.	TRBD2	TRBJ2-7	TGTGCCTGTAGCATAGCGGGAGGACGTCGGGAGCAGTACTTC	CACSIAGGRREQYF
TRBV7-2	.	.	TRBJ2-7	TGTGCCAGCAGCCCTGTGGACTTAATAATAAGCTCCTACGAGCAGTACTTC	CASSPVDLIISSYEQYF
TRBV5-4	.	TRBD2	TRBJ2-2	TGTGCCAGCAGCATGGGACTAGCCCCGAACACCGGGGAGCTGTTTTTT	CASSMGLAPNTGELFF
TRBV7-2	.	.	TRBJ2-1	TGTGCCAGCAGCCCCCGGACTGGATACAATGAGCAGTTCTTC	CASSPRTGYNEQFF
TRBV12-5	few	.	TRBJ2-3	TGTGCTAGTGGGATCGGGGGGCCTAGCACAGATACGCAGTATTTT	CASGIGGPSTDTQYF
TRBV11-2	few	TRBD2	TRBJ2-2	TGTGCCAGCAGCTTAGTACTAGCGGGCACCGGGGAGCTGTTTTTT	CASSLVLAGTGELFF
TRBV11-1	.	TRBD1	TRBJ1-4	TGTGCCAGCAGCTCTGGACAGGGCTACGAAAAACTGTTTTTT	CASSSGQGYEKLFF
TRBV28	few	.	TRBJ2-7	TGTGCCAGCAGTTTATCTCAGGTTTACGAGCAGTACTTC	CASSLSQVYEQYF
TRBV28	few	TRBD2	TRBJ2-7	TGTGCCAGCAGTTGGGGGCACCCACTAGCGGGAGACTCCTACGAGCAGTACTTC	CASSWGHPLAGDSYEQYF
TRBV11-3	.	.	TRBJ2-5	TGTGCCAGCAGCTTATCCGACGGGGAGGAGACCCAGTACTTC	CASSLSDGEETQYF
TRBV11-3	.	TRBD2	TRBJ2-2	TGTGCCAGCAGCTTAGATGGGAGGGGCACCGGGGAGCTGTTTTTT	CASSLDGRGTGELFF
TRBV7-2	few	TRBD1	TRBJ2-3	TGTGCCAGCAGCCTAAAACAGGGGGCAAGGACAGATACGCAGTATTTT	CASSLKQGARTDTQYF
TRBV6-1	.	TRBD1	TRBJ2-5	TGTGCCAGCAGGGGGGGACAGGGGAATCTAGAGACCCAGTACTTC	CASRGGQGNLETQYF
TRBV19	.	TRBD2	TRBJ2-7	TGTGCCAGTAGTGGACTAGCGGGAGGCTCCTACGAGCAGTACTTC	CASSGLAGGSYEQYF
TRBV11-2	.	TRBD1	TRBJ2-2	TGTGCCAGCAGCTTAATTAGACAGGGGATTAACACCGGGGAGCTGTTTTTT	CASSLIRQGINTGELFF
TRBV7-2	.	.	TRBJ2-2	TGTGCCAGCAGCCCGCTGAGGCGAAACACCGGGGAGCTGTTTTTT	CASSPLRRNTGELFF
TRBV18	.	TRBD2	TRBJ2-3	TGTGCCAGCTCACCCACTAGCGGGGGGGCCGGTGGCACAGATACGCAGTATTTT	CASSPTSGGAGGTDTQYF
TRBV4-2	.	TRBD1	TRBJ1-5	TGTGCCAGCAGCCAAGAATCGACAGGGATGGGTCAGCCCCAGCATTTT	CASSQESTGMGQPQHF
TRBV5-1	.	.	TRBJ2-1	TGCGCCAGCAGCTCCAACCGGGGAAACAATGAGCAGTTCTTC	CASSSNRGNNEQFF
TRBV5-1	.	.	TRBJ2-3	TGCGCCAGCAGCTTGGGGGGGGATAAACACACAGATACGCAGTATTTT	CASSLGGDKHTDTQYF
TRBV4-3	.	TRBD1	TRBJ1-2	TGCGCCAGCAGCCCCGGCAAGCCGAAAGGGACAGGGTTTTTCAACTATGGCTACACCTTC	CASSPGKPKGTGFFNYGYTF